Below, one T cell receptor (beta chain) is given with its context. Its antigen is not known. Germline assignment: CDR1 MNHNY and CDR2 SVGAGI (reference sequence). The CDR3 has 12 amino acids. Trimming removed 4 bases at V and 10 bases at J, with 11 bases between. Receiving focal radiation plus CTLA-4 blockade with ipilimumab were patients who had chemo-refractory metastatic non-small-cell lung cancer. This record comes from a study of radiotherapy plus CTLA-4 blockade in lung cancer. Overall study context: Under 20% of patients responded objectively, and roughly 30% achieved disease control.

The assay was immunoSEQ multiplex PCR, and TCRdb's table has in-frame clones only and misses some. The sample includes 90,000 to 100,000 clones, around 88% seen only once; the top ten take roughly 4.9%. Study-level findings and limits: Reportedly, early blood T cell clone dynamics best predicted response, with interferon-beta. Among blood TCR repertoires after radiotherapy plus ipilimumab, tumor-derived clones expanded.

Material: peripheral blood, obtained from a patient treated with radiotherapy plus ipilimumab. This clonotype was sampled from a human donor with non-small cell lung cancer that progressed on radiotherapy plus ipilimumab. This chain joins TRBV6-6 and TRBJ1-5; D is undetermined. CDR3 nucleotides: TGTGCCAGCAGTTCGGGCCCCCAACCCCAGCATTTT. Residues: CASSSGPQPQHF.